These 9 T cell receptor beta chains share one sample of origin, sequenced in a study of shared clonotypes between healthy human individuals. The data were produced by immunoSEQ multiplex PCR, yet TCRdb's version contains in-frame clones alone and is incomplete. The repertoire consists of some 2,400,000 clones, with roughly 95% occurring once and the leading ten covering over 0.1%. Sequenced sample: naive CD4+ T cells sorted from blood. The sample's subset: CD45RA+ positively selected. The receptors shown here come from a man between 18 and 29 years old in good health.

The chain uses TRBV6-6 and TRBJ2-7; TRBD2 agrees at 8 bases. Per the germline V gene, CDR1 is MNHNY and CDR2 is SVGAGI (reference sequence). This CDR3 contains 14 residues. V lost 6 bases to trimming and J lost 7 bases; unmatched junction nucleotides: 11. Written as DNA, the CDR3 is TGTGCCAGCAGCCCCGGGGGGGGGCGCGGGGAGCAGTACTTC. This translates into CASSPGGGRGEQYF.

The chain recombines TRBV6-5 with TRBJ2-1; 12 bases agree with TRBD2. With V trimmed by 6 bases and J by 6 bases, 6 bases remained unmatched. The CDR3 extends over 15 amino acids. Germline loops: CDR1 MNHEY, CDR2 SVGAGI. The CDR3 region is CASSKLAGGFNEQFF. The CDR3 DNA reads as TGTGCCAGCAGCAAACTAGCGGGGGGTTTCAATGAGCAGTTCTTC.

The chain is built from TRBV21-1 and TRBJ2-7; no check of the table's D call, TRBD1, against the DNA was made. TRBV21-1 is a documented pseudogene. The CDR3 covers 15 residues. CDR3 DNA sequence: TGTGCCAGCAGCAAAAATAGGACAGGGGTCTACGAGCAGTACTTC. This translates into CASSKNRTGVYEQYF.

This chain connects TRBV6-6 to TRBJ1-2; D is unclear. Deletions cut 7 bases from V and 2 bases from J, with 14 bases between. In germline, CDR1 is MNHNY, CDR2 SVGAGI (reference sequence). The CDR3 sequence is 14 residues long. CDR3 coding DNA: TGTGCCAGCACCCAAGGGCTGGGGAACTATGGCTACACCTTC. Its protein product is CASTQGLGNYGYTF.

This rearrangement joins TRBV7-8 to TRBJ1-2; D remains ambiguous. Trimming left V 3 bases short and J 2 bases short, with 10 bases between. Germline CDR1 is SGHVS and CDR2 is FQNEAQ. CDR3 length equals 14 residues. CDR3 nucleotides: TGTGCCAGCAGCTTTGGTCACCCGAACTATGGCTACACCTTC. Its protein is CASSFGHPNYGYTF.

The chain employs TRBV30 and TRBJ2-3; either TRBD1 or TRBD2 may fit D (6 bases each). The CDR3 contains 13 residues. Between the trimmed V and J ends, which lost 2 bases and 9 bases, there was a span of 15 bases. Germline loops: CDR1 GTSNPN, CDR2 SVGIG (reference sequence). In DNA, the CDR3 is TGTGCCTGGAGTTCAGACGGGGGCGGGACGCAGTATTTT. This codes for CAWSSDGGGTQYF.

The chain recombines TRBV6-4 with TRBJ2-2, with D possibly being TRBD1 (5 bases). With 3 bases removed from V and 1 base from J, the gap between germline ends came to 9 bases. The germline V gene encodes CDR1 MRHNA and CDR2 SNTAGT. This CDR3 spans 15 amino acids. The CDR3 reads CASSEGARNTGELFF. CDR3 in DNA: TGTGCCAGCAGTGAAGGGGCTCGGAACACCGGGGAGCTGTTTTTT.

V and J are TRBV5-5 and TRBJ2-7, with D perhaps matching TRBD2 (6 bases). This CDR3 is built from 14 residues. Trimming stripped 0 bases from V and 3 bases from J, with 10 bases between. Germline CDR1 SGHKS, CDR2 YYEKEE (reference sequence). CDR3 in DNA: TGTGCCAGCAGCTTGGGGGGACTGAGCTACGAGCAGTACTTC. Amino acid sequence: CASSLGGLSYEQYF.

This chain connects TRBV9 to TRBJ2-7; perhaps TRBD2 as D (6 bases). The CDR3 totals 12 residues. Looked up from germline, CDR1 is SGDLS and CDR2 is YYNGEE. V shed 1 base and J shed 6 bases, with 8 bases lying between them. CDR3 bases: TGTGCCAGCAGCGTAACCGGGGGCGAGCAGTACTTC. Translated: CASSVTGGEQYF.